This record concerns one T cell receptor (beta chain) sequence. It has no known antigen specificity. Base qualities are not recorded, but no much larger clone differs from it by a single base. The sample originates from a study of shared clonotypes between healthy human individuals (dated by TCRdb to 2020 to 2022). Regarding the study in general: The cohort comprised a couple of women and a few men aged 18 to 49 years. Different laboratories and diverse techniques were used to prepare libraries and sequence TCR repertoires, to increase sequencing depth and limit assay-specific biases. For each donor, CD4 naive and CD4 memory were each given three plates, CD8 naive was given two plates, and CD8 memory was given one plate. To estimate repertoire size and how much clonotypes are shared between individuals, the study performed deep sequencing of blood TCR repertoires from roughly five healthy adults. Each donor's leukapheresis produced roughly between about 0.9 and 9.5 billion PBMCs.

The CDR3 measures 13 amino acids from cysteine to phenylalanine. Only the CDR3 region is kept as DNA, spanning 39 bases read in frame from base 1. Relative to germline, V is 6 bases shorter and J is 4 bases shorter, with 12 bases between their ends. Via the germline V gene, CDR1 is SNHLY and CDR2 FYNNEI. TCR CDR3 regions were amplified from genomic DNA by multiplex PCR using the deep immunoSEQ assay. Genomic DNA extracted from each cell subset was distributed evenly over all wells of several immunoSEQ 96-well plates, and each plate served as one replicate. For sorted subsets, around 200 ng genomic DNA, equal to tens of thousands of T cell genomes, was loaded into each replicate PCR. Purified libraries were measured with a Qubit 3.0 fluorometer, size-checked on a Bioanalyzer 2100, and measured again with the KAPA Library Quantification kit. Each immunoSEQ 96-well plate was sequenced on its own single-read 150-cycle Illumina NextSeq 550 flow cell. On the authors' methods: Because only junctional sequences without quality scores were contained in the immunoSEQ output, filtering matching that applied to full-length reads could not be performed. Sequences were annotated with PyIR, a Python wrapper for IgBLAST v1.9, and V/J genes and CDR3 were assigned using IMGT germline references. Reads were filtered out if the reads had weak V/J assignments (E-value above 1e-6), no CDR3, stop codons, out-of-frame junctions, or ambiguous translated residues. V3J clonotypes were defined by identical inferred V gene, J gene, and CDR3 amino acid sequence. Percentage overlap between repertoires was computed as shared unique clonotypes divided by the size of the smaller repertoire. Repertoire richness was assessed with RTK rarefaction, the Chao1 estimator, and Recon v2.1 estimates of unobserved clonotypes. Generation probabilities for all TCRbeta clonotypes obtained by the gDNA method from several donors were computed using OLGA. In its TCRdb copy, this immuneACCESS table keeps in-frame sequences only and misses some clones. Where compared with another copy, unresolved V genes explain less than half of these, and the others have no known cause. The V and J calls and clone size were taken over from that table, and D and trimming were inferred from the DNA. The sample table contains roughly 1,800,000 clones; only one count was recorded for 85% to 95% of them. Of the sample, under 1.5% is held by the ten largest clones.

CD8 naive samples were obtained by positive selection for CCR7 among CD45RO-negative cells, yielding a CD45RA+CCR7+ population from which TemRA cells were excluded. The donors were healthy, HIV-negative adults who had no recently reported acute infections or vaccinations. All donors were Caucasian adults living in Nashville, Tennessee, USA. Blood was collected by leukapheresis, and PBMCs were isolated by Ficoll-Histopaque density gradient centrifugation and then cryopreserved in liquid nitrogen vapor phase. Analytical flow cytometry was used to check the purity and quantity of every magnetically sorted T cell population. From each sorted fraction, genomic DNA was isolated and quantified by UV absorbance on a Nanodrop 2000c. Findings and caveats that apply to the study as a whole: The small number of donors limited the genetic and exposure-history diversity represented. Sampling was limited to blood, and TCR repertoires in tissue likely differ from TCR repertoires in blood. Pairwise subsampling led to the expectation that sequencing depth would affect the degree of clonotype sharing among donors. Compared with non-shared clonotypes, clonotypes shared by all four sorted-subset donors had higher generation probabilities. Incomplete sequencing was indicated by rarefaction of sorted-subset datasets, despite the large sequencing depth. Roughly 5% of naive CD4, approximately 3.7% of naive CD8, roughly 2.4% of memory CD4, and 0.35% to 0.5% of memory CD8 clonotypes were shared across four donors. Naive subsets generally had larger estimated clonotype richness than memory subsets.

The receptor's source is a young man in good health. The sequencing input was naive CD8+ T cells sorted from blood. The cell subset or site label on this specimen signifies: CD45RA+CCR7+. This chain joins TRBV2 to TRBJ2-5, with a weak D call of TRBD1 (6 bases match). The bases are TGTGCCAGCAGGCAAACAGGGTCAGAGACCCAGTACTTC. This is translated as CASRQTGSETQYF.